Listed here is a single T cell receptor beta chain. TCRdb's copy holds only in-frame clones and misses some; the assay was immunoSEQ multiplex PCR. The table has about 7,700 clones, 86% seen once. The sample belongs to a study of OX40 agonist ivuxolimab in advanced cancers. In the study overall: Clinicians treated patients with ivuxolimab, an agonistic anti-OX40 (CD134) antibody. Hepatocellular carcinoma, melanoma, renal cell or head and neck cancer occurred in dose-escalation patients. Patients were 65% to 85% male with ages roughly 20 to 85, mean roughly 64.

The CDR3 extends over 13 amino acids. V lost 1 base and J 5 bases, leaving 6 bases between the germline ends. CDR1 is SGHTA, CDR2 FQGNSA, per germline. This specimen consisted of CD4+ or CD8+ T cells sorted from blood, obtained in a trial of the OX40 agonist ivuxolimab. This clonotype originated in an adult with an advanced solid tumor such as melanoma, head and neck, liver or kidney cancer. This chain connects TRBV7-2 to TRBJ1-5; D unclear. CDR3 loop: CASSLERDQPQHF. CDR3 in DNA: TGTGCCAGCAGCTTAGAGAGAGATCAGCCCCAGCATTTT.